The source of this T cell receptor beta chain is a study of beta chain features in type 1 diabetes. About the study: Sorted cell examination encompassed 85 million to 130 million cells across all samples. Study results and caveats: Researchers report that Type 1 diabetes patients had moderately but significantly shorter TCRB CDR3s across all four CD4+ subsets.

Each donor gave one heparinised blood draw averaging around 0.12 L. Via CD45RO/CCR7/CD25/CD127/CD95/CD27, cells of the CD4+ naive, central memory, regulatory and stem cell-like memory subsets were sorted. Every bit of the isolated RNA underwent reverse transcription, so sequencing read expressed TCRB transcripts. Profiling relied on immunoSEQ multiplex PCR, and the TCRdb table lists in-frame clones only, not all of them. The sample holds under 250,000 clones; approximately 10% are singletons and the top ten take about 1.2%. This clone was counted only a few times. Its antigen is not identified. V lost 3 bases, J lost 7 bases, and 15 bases lay in between. From germline, CDR1 is ENHRY and CDR2 SYGVKD. The CDR3 extends over 14 amino acids.

The chain carries TRBV10-3 and TRBJ1-1, with D unresolved. The specimen sequenced was central memory CD4+ T cells from blood. This receptor was obtained from a man aged 18 to 29 in good health. In nucleotides, the CDR3 is TGTGCCATCAGTGATCAGACTGACCGCCTTGAAGCTTTCTTT. Translation gives CAISDQTDRLEAFF.